This passage covers 30 T cell receptor beta chains from one sample sequenced in a study of T cell responses to AZD1222 COVID-19 vaccine. The assay was immunoSEQ multiplex PCR, and TCRdb's table has in-frame clones only and misses some. Seen here are about 140,000 clones, 70% to 90% observed once, and the top ten hold 5.5%. The specimen comprised peripheral blood, sampled on day 0 of AZD1222 vaccination. The source of these receptors is an adult in good health.

The chain links TRBV12-3 or TRBV12-4 to TRBJ1-1, with D perhaps matching TRBD1 (6 bases). The CDR3 has 13 residues. V was clipped by 7 bases and J by 0 bases, with 9 bases between them. The CDR3: CASKRGMNTEAFF. The CDR3, as DNA: TGTGCCAGCAAGAGGGGGATGAACACTGAAGCTTTCTTT.

The CDR3 spells CASSDGRGQPQHF. CDR3 sequence (DNA): TGTGCCAGCAGTGATGGCAGGGGGCAGCCCCAGCATTTT. The rearrangement links TRBV2 to TRBJ1-5; TRBD1 agrees at 7 bases. Germline assignment: CDR1 SNHLY and CDR2 FYNNEI. The CDR3 runs to 13 residues. After removal of 3 bases from V and 7 bases from J, the junction contained 3 bases not matched to a gene. The variable domain in full, completed from reference TRBV2 and TRBJ1-5, reads EPEVTQTPSHQVTQMGQEVILRCVPISNHLYFYWYRQILGQKVEFLVSFYNNEISEKSEIFDDQFSVERPDGSNFTLKIRSTKLEDSAMYFCASSDGRGQPQHFGDGTRLSIL.

This chain uses TRBV7-9 with TRBJ1-2; maybe TRBD1 (6 bases). CDR1 SEHNR and CDR2 FQNEAQ come from the germline V gene (reference sequence). V lost 5 bases and J lost 1, with 11 bases in between. The CDR3 totals 14 residues. CDR3 nucleotides: TGTGCCAGCAGCCCATGGACAGATAACTATGGCTACACCTTC. Amino acid sequence: CASSPWTDNYGYTF.

The V call is TRBV18, the J call TRBJ1-1; D is possibly TRBD1 (6 bases). The V and J ends lost 6 bases and 6 bases respectively, with 17 bases between them. Germline V gene data show CDR1 as KGHSH and CDR2 as LQKENI. The length of the CDR3 is 14 residues. This chain's CDR3 is CASSLRGREAEAFF. The CDR3 bases are TGTGCCAGCTCCCTGAGGGGGAGAGAGGCTGAAGCTTTCTTT.

The gene calls are TRBV4-1 and TRBJ1-6; possible D gene TRBD1, 6 bases. In germline, CDR1 is MGHRA, CDR2 YSYEKL. The CDR3 is made up of 16 amino acids. The V and J ends lost 2 bases and 4 bases respectively, with 12 bases between them. The CDR3 region has the DNA TGCGCCAGCAGCCAACCCGGGACACCTTATAATTCACCCCTCCACTTT. Translation: CASSQPGTPYNSPLHF.

The rearrangement links TRBV6-5 to TRBJ2-7; D is unclear. Between the trimmed V and J ends, which lost 6 bases and 4 bases, there was a span of 19 bases. Germline V gene data show CDR1 as MNHEY and CDR2 as SVGAGI. The CDR3 runs 15 residues. The DNA of the CDR3 is TGTGCCAGCAGCCAACCCGACGGACCCTATTACGAGCAGTACTTC. As protein: CASSQPDGPYYEQYF.

This chain uses TRBV5-6 with TRBJ1-3; a possible D gene is TRBD1 (5 bases). The germline V gene encodes CDR1 SGHDT and CDR2 YYEEEE. V lost 1 base to trimming and J lost 0 bases, with 17 bases between them. CDR3 length: 18 residues. The CDR3: CASSLWGELSYSGNTIYF. CDR3 coding DNA: TGTGCCAGCAGCTTGTGGGGGGAGTTGTCCTACTCTGGAAACACCATATATTTT. The variable domain in full, with the rest retrieved from reference TRBV5-6 and TRBJ1-3, is DAGVTQSPTHLIKTRGQQVTLRCSPKSGHDTVSWYQQALGQGPQFIFQYYEEEERQRGNFPDRFSGHQFPNYSSELNVNALLLGDSALYLCASSLWGELSYSGNTIYFGEGSWLTVV.

The chain employs TRBV9 and TRBJ2-7, with D perhaps matching TRBD2 (5 bases). The germline V and J ends were trimmed by 3 bases and 2 bases, with 12 bases remaining between them. Germline lookup yields CDR1 SGDLS and CDR2 YYNGEE. This CDR3 contains 14 residues. The CDR3 bases are TGTGCCAGCAGCGCCCTCGCCGGGACCTACGAGCAGTACTTC. Translation gives CASSALAGTYEQYF.

The CDR3 loop is CASSETGFYGYTF. CDR3 nucleotides: TGTGCCAGCAGTGAAACGGGGTTCTATGGCTACACCTTC. The genes are TRBV25-1 and TRBJ1-2; D unresolved. Between the trimmed V and J ends, which lost 2 bases and 4 bases, there was a span of 8 bases. The CDR3 sequence is 13 residues long. CDR1 and CDR2 (germline): MGHDK, SYGVNS.

The rearrangement links TRBV19 to TRBJ2-3; weak D call: TRBD2 (5 bases). CDR1 is LNHDA, CDR2 SQIVND, per germline (reference sequence). V shed 7 bases and J shed 4 bases, with 27 bases lying between them. The CDR3 covers 18 residues. The chain's CDR3 is CASTRAVAGTRMADTQYF. The CDR3 nucleotides read TGTGCCAGTACTCGAGCGGTGGCCGGAACACGGATGGCAGATACGCAGTATTTT.

The V gene is TRBV7-9, the J gene TRBJ2-3; 10 bases fit TRBD2. J was trimmed by 4 bases and V by 3 bases; bases with no gene match: 7. Germline V gene data show CDR1 as SEHNR and CDR2 as FQNEAQ (reference sequence). The CDR3 runs to 16 residues. CDR3 protein: CASSFGLAGVADTQYF. In nucleotides, the CDR3 is TGTGCCAGCAGCTTTGGCCTAGCGGGGGTCGCAGATACGCAGTATTTT.

V usage is TRBV21-1 and J usage is TRBJ2-2; the table's D call TRBD1 went unverified against the DNA. TRBV21-1 is designated a pseudogene. The length of the CDR3 is 15 residues. CDR3 region: CASSKAGSLTGELFF. The CDR3 bases are TGTGCCAGCAGCAAAGCTGGCTCGTTAACCGGGGAGCTGTTTTTT.

The chain is built from TRBV7-2 and TRBJ1-5; TRBD1 might be the D (6 bases). Germline-derived CDR1 and CDR2 are SGHTA and FQGNSA. The V end lost 5 bases, the J end lost 3 bases, and 17 bases lay between the germline ends. This CDR3 has 16 amino acids. CDR3 loop: CASSAGAGVANQPQHF. The DNA for the CDR3 is TGTGCCAGCAGCGCGGGTGCAGGGGTTGCCAATCAGCCCCAGCATTTT. Full variable domain (missing parts from reference TRBV7-2 and TRBJ1-5): GAGVSQSPSNKVTEKGKDVELRCDPISGHTALYWYRQSLGQGLEFLIYFQGNSAPDKSGLPSDRFSAERTGGSVSTLTIQRTQQEDSAVYLCASSAGAGVANQPQHFGDGTRLSIL.

This chain links TRBV7-9 with TRBJ2-5, with 7 bases that match TRBD1. With V trimmed by 4 bases and J by 7 bases, 9 bases remained unmatched. The CDR3 is 14 residues long. CDR1 is SEHNR and CDR2 is FQNEAQ in the germline V gene (reference sequence). The CDR3 coding sequence is TGTGCCAGCAGCTCCGACAGGGCGTCATGGACCCAGTACTTC. Protein product: CASSSDRASWTQYF.

In regard to this clone: At one boundary the junction diverges from the germline segment, which might be a read error. This chain connects TRBV19 to TRBJ2-1, with unresolved D. Germline V CDR1 and CDR2: LNHDA, SQIVND (reference sequence). The CDR3 runs to 13 residues. Here the CDR3 DNA reads TGTGCCAGTGGTATCACTATCTACAATGAGCAGTTCTTC. Translation gives CASGITIYNEQFF.

The chain carries TRBV20-1 and TRBJ1-1; the D is unclear. The germline V and J ends were trimmed by 3 bases and 1 base, with 6 bases remaining between them. Germline loops: CDR1 DFQATT, CDR2 SNEGSKA (reference sequence). This CDR3 is 12 amino acids long. Written as DNA, the CDR3 is TGCAGTGCTAGTGGAGGGAACACTGAAGCTTTCTTT. Translation: CSASGGNTEAFF.

The chain's CDR3 is CASRLLNEAFF. CDR3 nucleotides: TGTGCCAGCAGATTACTAAATGAAGCTTTCTTT. The gene calls are TRBV28 and TRBJ1-1; unclear D gene. Germline V lookup: CDR1 MDHEN, CDR2 SYDVKM. This CDR3 region has 11 residues. Trimming left V 6 bases short and J 7 bases short, with 9 bases between.

This sequence joins TRBV11-2 and TRBJ1-4; 10 nucleotides align to TRBD1. Germline CDR1 and CDR2: SGHAT and FQNNGV. The length of the CDR3 is 14 residues. V dropped 5 bases and J dropped 7; count of bases not matched to a gene: 4. CDR3 residues: CASSPRTGGEKLFF. For the CDR3, the DNA is TGTGCCAGCAGCCCCAGGACAGGGGGTGAAAAACTGTTTTTT.

The chain combines TRBV10-3 with TRBJ1-2, with TRBD1 identical over 9 bases. The CDR3 contains 15 residues. V was pared by 3 bases and J by 6 bases, with 8 bases of the junction left unmatched. Germline V gives CDR1 ENHRY, CDR2 SYGVKD. The CDR3 reads CAISDLDRGDNGYTF. CDR3 coding DNA: TGTGCCATCAGTGACCTAGACAGGGGGGATAATGGCTACACCTTC.

This chain connects TRBV5-4 to TRBJ1-2, with D perhaps TRBD1 (6 bases). The ends were cut back, 0 bases at V and 8 bases at J, with 11 bases in the middle. The germline gives CDR1 SGHNT, CDR2 YYREEE (reference sequence). This CDR3 contains 13 residues. CDR3 nucleotides: TGTGCCAGCAGCTTGGACAGGGCGGGCGGCTACACCTTC. It is translated as CASSLDRAGGYTF.

The chain carries TRBV9 and TRBJ1-2, with a tentative D call TRBD1 (5 bases). This CDR3 spans 11 amino acids. V was pared by 7 bases and J by 4 bases, with 8 bases between. Germline loops: CDR1 SGDLS, CDR2 YYNGEE. This chain's CDR3 is CASGDLYGYTF. The CDR3 DNA follows: TGTGCCAGCGGGGACCTCTATGGCTACACCTTC.

The rearrangement uses TRBV11-2 and TRBJ1-1; D unclear. The V end lost 4 bases, the J end lost 5 bases, and 20 bases lay between the germline ends. Germline V gene sequence: CDR1 SGHAT, CDR2 FQNNGV. CDR3 length equals 16 residues. The CDR3 protein is CASSYYDGPRGTEAFF. The CDR3, as DNA: TGTGCCAGCAGCTACTATGACGGCCCCCGCGGGACTGAAGCTTTCTTT. Together with reference TRBV11-2 and TRBJ1-1, the CDR3 gives the full variable domain: EAGVAQSPRYKIIEKRQSVAFWCNPISGHATLYWYQQILGQGPKLLIQFQNNGVVDDSQLPKDRFSAERLKGVDSTLKIQPAKLEDSAVYLCASSYYDGPRGTEAFFGQGTRLTVV.

This clone was counted only a few times. CDR3 bases: TGTGCCAGCAGCTTAGTCGGACAGAACACTGAAGCTTTCTTT. As protein: CASSLVGQNTEAFF. The rearrangement links TRBV7-2 to TRBJ1-1, with D tentatively TRBD1 (5 bases). The CDR3 covers 14 residues. Germline values: CDR1 SGHTA, CDR2 FQGNSA. Trimming took off 1 base at V and 1 base at J, with 7 bases between the two ends.

Written as DNA, the CDR3 is TGTGCCAGCAGGGGACTAAACTATGGCTACACCTTC. It encodes CASRGLNYGYTF. V is TRBV2 and J is TRBJ1-2; D is perhaps TRBD1 (5 bases). The CDR3 spans 12 residues. The V gene's germline CDR1 is SNHLY and CDR2 FYNNEI. V lost 6 bases and J lost 2, with 7 bases in between.

The V and J genes are TRBV6-5 and TRBJ1-2, with D possibly matching TRBD1 (6 bases). CDR3 length equals 14 residues. V lost 7 bases and J 4 bases, leaving 16 bases between the germline ends. Germline values: CDR1 MNHEY, CDR2 SVGAGI. This CDR3 is CASNEGTRGYGYTF. CDR3 nucleotides: TGTGCCAGCAACGAAGGGACAAGGGGCTATGGCTACACCTTC.

This sequence joins TRBV9 and TRBJ2-7; D possibly corresponds to TRBD1 (5 bases). Trimming took 2 bases from V and 1 from J, leaving 13 bases between them. Germline V gives CDR1 SGDLS, CDR2 YYNGEE. CDR3 length equals 15 residues. CDR3 in DNA: TGTGCCAGCAGCGTGTCCGGACACCCGTCCTACGAGCAGTACTTC. Residues: CASSVSGHPSYEQYF.

This chain links TRBV20-1 with TRBJ2-7, with D uncertain. Looked up from germline, CDR1 is DFQATT and CDR2 is SNEGSKA (reference sequence). V lost 2 bases and J 9 bases, leaving 11 bases between the germline ends. The length of the CDR3 is 11 residues. The CDR3 protein is CSARSALPQYF. The CDR3 region has the DNA TGCAGTGCTAGATCCGCTCTCCCGCAGTACTTC.

The DNA for the CDR3 is TGTGCCAGCAGTTTGCACGGAGCCTACGAGCAGTACTTC. This gives the protein CASSLHGAYEQYF. The chain uses TRBV28 and TRBJ2-7, with D unclear. V shed 3 bases and J shed 2 bases, with 8 bases lying between them. Per germline, CDR1 MDHEN and CDR2 SYDVKM. The CDR3 loop spans 13 amino acids. Using reference TRBV28 and TRBJ2-7 for the parts outside the CDR3, the full variable domain is DVKVTQSSRYLVKRTGEKVFLECVQDMDHENMFWYRQDPGLGLRLIYFSYDVKMKEKGDIPEGYSVSREKKERFSLILESASTNQTSMYLCASSLHGAYEQYFGPGTRLTVT.

The gene calls are TRBV3-1 (or the pseudogene TRBV3-2) and TRBJ1-2, with D perhaps TRBD1 (5 bases). Trimming took 1 base from V and 8 from J, leaving 11 bases between them. CDR3 length equals 13 residues. The germline CDR1 and CDR2 sequences are LGHDT and YNNKEL (reference sequence). The CDR3 region has the DNA TGTGCCAGCAGCCAAGTCAGAGGGACCGGCTACACCTTC. Protein sequence: CASSQVRGTGYTF.

The V gene is TRBV19, the J gene TRBJ1-3; possibly TRBD1 for D (6 bases). The CDR3 contains 17 residues. V was shortened by 5 bases and J by 0 bases, with 17 bases between the two germline ends. Germline lookup yields CDR1 LNHDA and CDR2 SQIVND (reference sequence). The DNA for the CDR3 is TGTGCCAGTAGTCCGCTGGACAGTTACAGCTCTGGAAACACCATATATTTT. Its protein is CASSPLDSYSSGNTIYF. The full variable domain, completed using reference TRBV19 and TRBJ1-3, is DGGITQSPKYLFRKEGQNVTLSCEQNLNHDAMYWYRQDPGQGLRLIYYSQIVNDFQKGDIAEGYSVSREKKESFPLTVTSAQKNPTAFYLCASSPLDSYSSGNTIYFGEGSWLTVV.